Below are 11 T cell receptor beta chains sequenced from a single sample in a study of blood T cell repertoires in COVID-19. Repertoires were generated with immunoSEQ multiplex PCR, while TCRdb's copy carries only in-frame clones and drops some. The data hold roughly 200,000 clones, with approximately 86% observed a single time. The sample comprised peripheral blood. The receptors stem from a man aged 35-49 years with active or convalescent COVID-19.

V gene TRBV5-6 combines with J gene TRBJ2-5; D possibly corresponds to TRBD2 (5 bases). V was trimmed by 6 bases and J by 1 base, leaving 10 bases between them. Germline loops: CDR1 SGHDT, CDR2 YYEEEE. CDR3 size: 13 residues. In DNA, the CDR3 is TGTGCCAGCAAACGGGGAGTCCAAGAGACCCAGTACTTC. It encodes CASKRGVQETQYF.

The chain uses TRBV10-3 and TRBJ2-3, with 8 bases fitting TRBD1. CDR1 ENHRY and CDR2 SYGVKD come from the germline V gene. The CDR3 loop spans 15 amino acids. J was trimmed by 7 bases and V by 2 bases; bases with no gene match: 8. This CDR3 is CAISERGQEAHTQYF. Here the CDR3 DNA reads TGTGCCATCAGTGAGAGGGGACAGGAGGCCCATACGCAGTATTTT.

V and J are TRBV2 and TRBJ2-1, with 9 bases matching TRBD2. CDR1 and CDR2 (germline): SNHLY, FYNNEI. With V trimmed by 4 bases and J by 7 bases, 5 bases remained unmatched. The CDR3 extends over 14 amino acids. CDR3 residues: CASSASGDLNEQFF. The CDR3 region has the DNA TGTGCCAGCAGTGCTAGCGGGGATTTGAATGAGCAGTTCTTC.

The chain has TRBV3-1 (or the pseudogene TRBV3-2) and TRBJ2-5; tentative D call: TRBD1 (6 bases). The germline CDR1 and CDR2 sequences are LGHDT and YNNKEL (reference sequence). V was pared by 3 bases and J by 10 bases, with 15 bases between. The CDR3 has 13 residues. The CDR3 sequence is CASSQRGQTDQYF. CDR3 DNA: TGTGCCAGCAGCCAGAGAGGACAGACAGACCAGTACTTC.

This clone was recorded a few times. The chain joins TRBV28 to TRBJ1-4, with 8 positions matching TRBD1. The germline CDR1 and CDR2 sequences are MDHEN and SYDVKM. J was trimmed by 3 bases and V by 2 bases; bases with no gene match: 8. CDR3 length: 17 amino acids. The CDR3: CASSLLQGGTSNEKLFF. DNA of the CDR3: TGTGCCAGCAGTTTACTACAGGGGGGGACCTCTAATGAAAAACTGTTTTTT. Drawing the rest from reference TRBV28 and TRBJ1-4, the complete variable domain is DVKVTQSSRYLVKRTGEKVFLECVQDMDHENMFWYRQDPGLGLRLIYFSYDVKMKEKGDIPEGYSVSREKKERFSLILESASTNQTSMYLCASSLLQGGTSNEKLFFGSGTQLSVL.

This chain joins TRBV28 and TRBJ1-1, with D tentatively TRBD1 (5 bases). The CDR3 is made up of 13 amino acids. The germline V gene encodes CDR1 MDHEN and CDR2 SYDVKM. V was clipped by 6 bases and J by 4 bases, with 12 bases between them. The CDR3 nucleotides are TGTGCCAGCAGGATACAGGTCTCCACTGAAGCTTTCTTT. This gives the protein CASRIQVSTEAFF. The entire variable domain, with the rest obtained from reference TRBV28 and TRBJ1-1, is as follows: DVKVTQSSRYLVKRTGEKVFLECVQDMDHENMFWYRQDPGLGLRLIYFSYDVKMKEKGDIPEGYSVSREKKERFSLILESASTNQTSMYLCASRIQVSTEAFFGQGTRLTVV.

V gene TRBV4-2 combines with J gene TRBJ2-2, with 10 bases aligning to TRBD2. The V gene end was trimmed by 6 bases and the J gene end by 6 bases; junction bases not matched to a gene: 13. CDR1 is LGHNA, CDR2 YNFKEQ, per germline. The CDR3 covers 17 residues. The CDR3: CASSTKRGGFLSGELFF. CDR3 DNA: TGTGCCAGCAGTACTAAGCGGGGGGGCTTTTTATCCGGGGAGCTGTTTTTT.

V usage is TRBV11-2 and J usage is TRBJ1-1; D is undetermined. This CDR3 contains 12 residues. V gave up 9 bases and J gave up 1 base, with 9 bases separating them. CDR1 and CDR2 from the germline V gene are SGHAT and FQNNGV. The DNA of the CDR3 is TGTGCCAGAAAGACACCGAACACTGAAGCTTTCTTT. Translation gives CARKTPNTEAFF.

This chain links TRBV7-3 with TRBJ1-2; D uncertain. This CDR3 has 14 residues. V was shortened by 1 base and J by 3 bases, with 9 bases between the two germline ends. Germline V gives CDR1 SGHTA, CDR2 FQGTGA. The CDR3 sequence is CASSLSQAHYGYTF. CDR3 DNA: TGTGCCAGCAGCTTAAGTCAGGCCCACTATGGCTACACCTTC.

The V call is TRBV21-1, the J call TRBJ1-6. TRBV21-1 is assigned pseudogene status. The CDR3 consists of 15 residues. The CDR3 DNA follows: TGTGCCAGCAGCTATAGGAGACGTCTAGATTCACCCCTCCACTTT. Translated: CASSYRRRLDSPLHF.

This clone has just one count. The gene calls are TRBV11-3 and TRBJ2-2; 7 bases agree with TRBD2. Trimming cost V 4 bases and J 7 bases; bases outside gene matches: 3. CDR3 length: 13 residues. Germline CDR1 is SGHNT and CDR2 is YENEEA. The CDR3 DNA follows: TGTGCCAGCAGCTGGACTAGGGACGGGGAGCTGTTTTTT. This translates into CASSWTRDGELFF.